The present T cell receptor (beta chain) was sequenced within a study of glioma-infiltrating T cells after dendritic cell vaccination. Overall study: Patients received autologous tumor lysate-pulsed dendritic cell vaccination between about 2003 and 2013. Autologous tumor lysate was loaded overnight onto monocyte-derived dendritic cells grown less than 8 days with IL-4 and GM-CSF.

TCRB CDR3 was amplified from 2 ug genomic DNA or less. Using immunoSEQ multiplex PCR, the repertoire was profiled, and TCRdb retains in-frame clones only, with some absent. The table includes around 83,000 clones, approximately 81% detected once. Concerning this clone itself: Its matching antigen is unknown.

Time point denoted: after dendritic cell vaccination, including at tumor progression/relapse. The V gene's germline CDR1 is LNHDA and CDR2 SQIVND (reference sequence). The V end was cut by 3 bases, the J end by 0 bases, with 15 bases between. The CDR3 has 17 amino acids. Findings of the study overall: Higher pretreatment TIL content predicted longer progression-free time and survival.

Sequencing used blood, obtained after dendritic cell vaccination. The chain recombines TRBV19 with TRBJ2-1, with D tentatively TRBD2 (7 bases). This clonotype was obtained from a human donor with glioblastoma. CDR3 residues: CASSMLGGGRSYNEQFF. The CDR3 bases are TGTGCCAGTAGTATGTTAGGGGGGGGCCGCTCCTACAATGAGCAGTTCTTC.